This paragraph reports one TCR beta chain. The CDR3 is 14 residues long. V was trimmed by 8 bases and J by 7 bases, leaving 21 bases between them. Germline V gene sequence: CDR1 GTSNPN, CDR2 SVGIG (reference sequence). Clones were sequenced by immunoSEQ multiplex PCR, and TCRdb holds only the in-frame ones, with some missing. The data show about 400,000 clones, around 90% seen once. This sample is drawn from a study of blood T cell repertoires in COVID-19. About the study: T cells, B-cell-depleted T cells, or PBMCs provided the cDNA or gDNA that served as material.

The receptor was derived from a man aged 40-55 years with acute or convalescent COVID-19. The chain combines TRBV30 with TRBJ2-1, with D possibly being TRBD2 (7 bases). The sequencing input was peripheral blood. CDR3 sequence reads: CAGMGAGDWNEQFF. The CDR3 bases are TGTGCCGGAATGGGGGCGGGAGATTGGAATGAGCAGTTCTTC.